These 3 T cell receptor beta chains share one sample of origin, sequenced in a study of blood T cell repertoires in COVID-19. The repertoire was sequenced with immunoSEQ multiplex PCR; TCRdb's copy has only in-frame clones and lacks some. The repertoire holds 200,000 or so clones, with about 78% as singletons. Sequencing was carried out using peripheral blood. The source is a woman aged 70-85 years with acute or convalescent COVID-19.

This sequence joins TRBV28 and TRBJ2-7, with TRBD1 identical over 9 bases. CDR1 and CDR2 from the germline V gene are MDHEN and SYDVKM. The length of the CDR3 is 14 residues. V gave up 5 bases and J gave up 1 base; unmatched junction bases: 3. The chain's CDR3 is CASSKGTGSYEQYF. The CDR3 DNA sequence: TGTGCCAGCAGTAAGGGGACAGGGTCCTACGAGCAGTACTTC.

This chain links TRBV5-4 with TRBJ2-1, with 9 bases lining up with TRBD2. The CDR3 is 16 amino acids. CDR1 and CDR2 (germline): SGHNT, YYREEE (reference sequence). With V trimmed by 4 bases and J by 8 bases, 13 bases remained unmatched. Here the CDR3 reads CASSPQIAGVRDEQFF. CDR3 sequence (DNA): TGTGCCAGCAGCCCCCAAATAGCGGGAGTAAGGGATGAGCAGTTCTTC.

The chain joins TRBV21-1 to TRBJ2-5; no check of the table's D call, TRBD1, against the DNA was made. TRBV21-1 is assigned pseudogene status. This CDR3 has 12 residues. The CDR3 protein is CASSKEGETQYF. The CDR3, as DNA: TGTGCCAGCAGCAAAGAGGGGGAGACCCAGTACTTC.